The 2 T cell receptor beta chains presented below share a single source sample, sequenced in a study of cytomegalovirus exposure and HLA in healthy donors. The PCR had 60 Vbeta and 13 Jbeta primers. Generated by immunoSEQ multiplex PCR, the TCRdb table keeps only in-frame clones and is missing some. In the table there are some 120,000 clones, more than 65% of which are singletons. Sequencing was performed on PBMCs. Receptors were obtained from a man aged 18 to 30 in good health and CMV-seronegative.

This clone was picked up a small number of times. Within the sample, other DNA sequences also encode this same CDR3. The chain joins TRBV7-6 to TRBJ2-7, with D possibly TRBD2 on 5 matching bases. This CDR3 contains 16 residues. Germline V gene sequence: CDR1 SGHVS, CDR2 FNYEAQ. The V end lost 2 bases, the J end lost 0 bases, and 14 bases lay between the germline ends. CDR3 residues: CASSLRPSGGSYEQYF. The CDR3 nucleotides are TGTGCCAGCAGCTTACGCCCAAGCGGTGGCTCCTACGAGCAGTACTTC.

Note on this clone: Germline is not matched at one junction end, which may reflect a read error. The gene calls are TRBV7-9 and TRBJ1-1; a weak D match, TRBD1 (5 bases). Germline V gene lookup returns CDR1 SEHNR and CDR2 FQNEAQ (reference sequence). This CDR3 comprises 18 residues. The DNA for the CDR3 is TGTTCCAGCAGCTTACCGGGGGTTAGGTTCCAAGGGAACACTGAAGCTTTCTTT. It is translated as CSSSLPGVRFQGNTEAFF.